This T cell receptor beta chain was profiled in a study of blood T cell repertoires in COVID-19. Study overall: The United States, Italy and Spain provided the acute and convalescent COVID-19 samples.

Per the study methods: Amplification of reference gene primers provided the estimated nucleated cell counts. The table came from immunoSEQ multiplex PCR; TCRdb's copy has only in-frame clones and leaves some out. V and J calls and clone size follow that table, whereas D and trimming were derived from the DNA. The sample contains 220,000 or so clones, about 80% of which appear only once. Germline lookup yields CDR1 SGHTA and CDR2 FQGTGA. V lost 2 bases to trimming and J lost 4 bases; unmatched junction nucleotides: 6. The CDR3 length is 15 residues. Sample: peripheral blood. The gene calls are TRBV7-3 and TRBJ2-3; 7 nucleotides agree with TRBD1. This receptor was taken from a woman of 80 years or more with acute or convalescent COVID-19. This chain's CDR3 is CASSLDRALADTQYF. CDR3 in DNA: TGTGCCAGCAGCTTAGACAGGGCATTAGCAGATACGCAGTATTTT. The variable domain in full, completed from reference TRBV7-3 and TRBJ2-3, reads GAGVSQTPSNKVTEKGKYVELRCDPISGHTALYWYRQSLGQGPEFLIYFQGTGAADDSGLPNDRFFAVRPEGSVSTLKIQRTERGDSAVYLCASSLDRALADTQYFGPGTRLTVL.